Listed below are T cell receptor beta chains from one sample, sequenced in a study of chemoradiotherapy in HPV16-positive cancers. Using immunoSEQ multiplex PCR, the repertoire was profiled, and TCRdb retains in-frame clones only, with some absent. The data hold roughly 9,800 clones, with more than 70% observed a single time. Source: blood, taken from a patient who underwent chemoradiotherapy. The receptors originated from a human donor with HPV-associated anogenital cancer. CDR3s include the opening cysteine and the closing phenylalanine or tryptophan. D genes are given only for firm matches. Rows give clone size only sometimes, using once, few, many, or a class for an expanded clone.

size: few; D: .; J: TRBJ1-1; V: TRBV19; DNA: TGTGCCAGTCGGCCGGGACATGGGGGGGACACTGAAGCTTTCTTT; CDR3: CASRPGHGGDTEAFF
size: .; D: .; J: TRBJ1-2; V: TRBV6-5; DNA: TGTGCCAGCAGCAATCCCCACGGAATGTATGGCTACACCTTC; CDR3: CASSNPHGMYGYTF
size: .; D: .; J: TRBJ1-3; V: TRBV4-2; DNA: TGTGCCAGCAGCCCTTCAGCAGTGAGCTCTGGAAACACCATATATTTT; CDR3: CASSPSAVSSGNTIYF
size: few; D: .; J: TRBJ2-1; V: TRBV10-1; DNA: TGCGCCAGCAGTGAGTCCGGACATGAGCAGTTCTTC; CDR3: CASSESGHEQFF
size: few; D: .; J: TRBJ1-1; V: TRBV25-1; DNA: TGTGCCAGCAGTGAATCTCATGGCCGTCCTTTCTTT; CDR3: CASSESHGRPFF
size: few; D: .; J: TRBJ2-1; V: TRBV5-4; DNA: TGTGCCAGCAGCTTGGCCTGGGATGAGCAGTTCTTC; CDR3: CASSLAWDEQFF
size: .; D: TRBD1; J: TRBJ2-7; V: TRBV29-1; DNA: TGCAGCGTTGGGGGACAGCAGTACGAGCAGTACTTC; CDR3: CSVGGQQYEQYF
size: .; D: TRBD1; J: TRBJ1-1; V: TRBV6-1; DNA: TGTGCCAGCATCCTGGCAGGGGGCAACACTGAAGCTTTCTTT; CDR3: CASILAGGNTEAFF
size: few; D: TRBD1; J: TRBJ1-6; V: TRBV19; DNA: TGTGCCAGTACCTCGACAGGGTACGGTTCACCCCTCCACTTT; CDR3: CASTSTGYGSPLHF
size: .; D: .; J: TRBJ1-2; V: TRBV30; DNA: TGTGCCTGGAGTCGGGGAATCGGTAACTATGGCTACACCTTC; CDR3: CAWSRGIGNYGYTF
size: .; D: .; J: TRBJ2-7; V: TRBV7-2; DNA: TGTGCCAGCAGCATCGGAGGCAAATCCTACGAGCAGTACTTC; CDR3: CASSIGGKSYEQYF
size: .; D: TRBD1; J: TRBJ2-6; V: TRBV5-6; DNA: TGTGCCAGCAGCTCATACCGAACGGGACAGAGCTCTGGGGCCAACGTCCTGACTTTC; CDR3: CASSSYRTGQSSGANVLTF
size: .; D: .; J: TRBJ2-1; V: TRBV28; DNA: TGTGCCAGCGTGAGGGACAACTACAATGAGCAGTTCTTC; CDR3: CASVRDNYNEQFF
size: .; D: .; J: TRBJ2-1; V: TRBV7-3; DNA: TGTGCCAGCAGCTTAGCTCTTTACAATGAGCAGTTCTTC; CDR3: CASSLALYNEQFF
size: medium-sized; D: .; J: TRBJ2-1; V: TRBV5-5; DNA: TGTGCCAGCAGCTTGGCCTCCTTAGCTGAGCAGTTCTTC; CDR3: CASSLASLAEQFF
size: .; D: .; J: TRBJ2-5; V: TRBV6-1; DNA: TGTGCCAGCAGTGAAAGAGGAGAGACCCAGTACTTC; CDR3: CASSERGETQYF
size: .; D: TRBD1; J: TRBJ2-7; V: TRBV5-5; DNA: TGTGCCAGCAGCTTGGGGACAGGGGGCGGGGAGCAGTACTTC; CDR3: CASSLGTGGGEQYF
size: .; D: TRBD1; J: TRBJ1-6; V: TRBV7-2; DNA: TGTGCCAGCAGCCGTAGGGGACAGGAGAGCTCCTATAATTCACCCCTCCACTTT; CDR3: CASSRRGQESSYNSPLHF
size: .; D: .; J: TRBJ2-7; V: TRBV7-9; DNA: TGTGCCAGCAGCTTACTGAGGGCAGGGCGCGAGCAGTACTTC; CDR3: CASSLLRAGREQYF
size: .; D: TRBD1; J: TRBJ2-7; V: TRBV18; DNA: TGTGCCAGCTCACCCCCAAGACAGGGGGCGCGGTACGAGCAGTACTTC; CDR3: CASSPPRQGARYEQYF
size: .; D: .; J: TRBJ2-3; V: TRBV27; DNA: TGTGCCAGCAGCCCTCGACGGAGATTCACAGATACGCAGTATTTT; CDR3: CASSPRRRFTDTQYF
size: .; D: .; J: TRBJ2-7; V: TRBV27; DNA: TGTGCCAGCACCGAACAGGGAGGGGAGCAGTACTTC; CDR3: CASTEQGGEQYF
size: few; D: .; J: TRBJ1-1; V: TRBV15; DNA: TGTGCCACCAGCAGAGATGGGACCTTAGCAGGGAACACTGAAGCTTTCTTT; CDR3: CATSRDGTLAGNTEAFF
size: once; D: .; J: TRBJ1-2; V: TRBV28; DNA: TGTGCCAGCAGTTTTATTAACTATGGCTACACCTTC; CDR3: CASSFINYGYTF
size: .; D: TRBD2; J: TRBJ2-1; V: TRBV7-6; DNA: TGTGCCAGCAGCGGGGCGGGGGTCCACAGCTCCTACAATGAGCAGTTCTTC; CDR3: CASSGAGVHSSYNEQFF
size: .; D: .; J: TRBJ1-5; V: TRBV28; DNA: TGTGCCAGCAGTACACCCTCGACGGGTCATCAGCCCCAGCATTTT; CDR3: CASSTPSTGHQPQHF
size: .; D: .; J: TRBJ1-6; V: TRBV11-2; DNA: TGTGCCAGCAGCTTAGACGCGGGGGCAGCTGACCTTAATTCACCCCTCCACTTT; CDR3: CASSLDAGAADLNSPLHF
size: .; D: .; J: TRBJ2-5; V: TRBV18; DNA: TGTGCCAGCTCACCCCCTGACAGATTCCAAGAGACCCAGTACTTC; CDR3: CASSPPDRFQETQYF
size: .; D: .; J: TRBJ1-1; V: TRBV6-9; DNA: .; CDR3: CASSFRFGEAFF
size: .; D: .; J: TRBJ1-4; V: TRBV28; DNA: TGTGCCAGCAGGGGAACTAATGAAAAACTGTTTTTT; CDR3: CASRGTNEKLFF
size: .; D: .; J: TRBJ2-3; V: TRBV6-5; DNA: TGTGCCAGCAGGGGGGCCACAGATACGCAGTATTTT; CDR3: CASRGATDTQYF
size: .; D: TRBD2; J: TRBJ2-5; V: TRBV11-2; DNA: TGTGCCAGCAGCTCTAGCGGGGTCCAAGAGACCCAGTACTTC; CDR3: CASSSSGVQETQYF
size: .; D: .; J: TRBJ1-6; V: TRBV12-5; DNA: TGTGCTAGTGGTTTGACGGGGGGGAATTCACCCCTCCACTTT; CDR3: CASGLTGGNSPLHF
size: .; D: .; J: TRBJ1-4; V: TRBV4-3; DNA: TGCGCCAGCAGCCAAGATACAGGGAATAATGAAAAACTGTTTTTT; CDR3: CASSQDTGNNEKLFF
size: .; D: TRBD2; J: TRBJ2-5; V: TRBV7-8; DNA: TGTGCCAGCAGCTTGAGTGGCGGGGGAACGACCTGGTACCAAGAGACCCAGTACTTC; CDR3: CASSLSGGGTTWYQETQYF
size: .; D: TRBD1; J: TRBJ1-6; V: TRBV5-1; DNA: TGCGCCAGCAGCTCTGGGGACAGGGGTAATTCACCCCTCCACTTT; CDR3: CASSSGDRGNSPLHF
size: .; D: .; J: TRBJ2-7; V: TRBV7-8; DNA: TGTGCCAGCAGCTTAGCGTCGGGCGTATACTACGAGCAGTACTTC; CDR3: CASSLASGVYYEQYF
size: .; D: TRBD1; J: TRBJ1-2; V: TRBV9; DNA: TGTGCCAGCACCCCAGGGGGCAGGGGTCACTATGGCTACACCTTC; CDR3: CASTPGGRGHYGYTF
size: .; D: .; J: TRBJ2-1; V: TRBV5-1; DNA: TGCGCCAGCAGCTTCGCGGGGGCGACCAATGAGCAGTTCTTC; CDR3: CASSFAGATNEQFF
size: .; D: .; J: TRBJ2-5; V: TRBV5-4; DNA: TGTGCCAGCAGCCGACTAGTAGGAGAGACCCAGTACTTC; CDR3: CASSRLVGETQYF
size: .; D: TRBD1; J: TRBJ1-6; V: TRBV5-1; DNA: TGCGCCAGCAGCTGGACCACGCAGGGGGATCCTAATTCACCCCTCCACTTT; CDR3: CASSWTTQGDPNSPLHF
size: .; D: TRBD2; J: TRBJ2-7; V: TRBV7-2; DNA: TGTGCCAGCAGCAGGACTAGTACCTACGAGCAGTACTTC; CDR3: CASSRTSTYEQYF
size: .; D: TRBD2; J: TRBJ2-1; V: TRBV29-1; DNA: TGCAGCGTTTCCATAGCGGGGGGGCCTTACAATGAGCAGTTCTTC; CDR3: CSVSIAGGPYNEQFF
size: .; D: .; J: TRBJ2-7; V: TRBV6-1; DNA: TGTGCCAGCAGTGGAAGGGGCAGCTCCTACGAGCAGTACTTC; CDR3: CASSGRGSSYEQYF
size: .; D: .; J: TRBJ1-1; V: TRBV5-1; DNA: TGCGCCAGCAGCTTGTGGGGACAGAACACTGAAGCTTTCTTT; CDR3: CASSLWGQNTEAFF
size: .; D: .; J: TRBJ1-2; V: TRBV7-9; DNA: TGTGCCAGCAGCTTAGATGGAGGGCTCAACTATGGCTACACCTTC; CDR3: CASSLDGGLNYGYTF
size: .; D: .; J: TRBJ2-7; V: TRBV7-9; DNA: TGTGCCAGCAGCTTTGCGCAGGGAGATTACGAGCAGTACTTC; CDR3: CASSFAQGDYEQYF
size: few; D: TRBD1; J: TRBJ1-6; V: TRBV5-1; DNA: TGCGCCAGCAGAGCAGGGGGCCCTAGCTCCTATAATTCACCCCTCCACTTT; CDR3: CASRAGGPSSYNSPLHF
size: .; D: .; J: TRBJ1-1; V: TRBV5-6; DNA: TGTGCCAGCAGCTTTTCAGGTAGGGCTTTCTTT; CDR3: CASSFSGRAFF
size: .; D: TRBD2; J: TRBJ2-3; V: TRBV18; DNA: TGTGCCAGCTCACCCTTGGGGGGGGCAGATACGCAGTATTTT; CDR3: CASSPLGGADTQYF
size: .; D: .; J: TRBJ2-3; V: TRBV7-8; DNA: TGTGCCAGCAGCTTAGCGCAGGCTTTGGATACGCAGTATTTT; CDR3: CASSLAQALDTQYF
size: .; D: TRBD1; J: TRBJ2-2; V: TRBV19; DNA: TGTGCCACTCCCGACAGGGGGAACACCGGGGAGCTGTTTTTT; CDR3: CATPDRGNTGELFF